The TCR beta chain described here comes from a study of response to subunit inactivated influenza vaccine. Study outcomes and limitations: The authors suggested that every seasonal influenza vaccination recruits few new T cells.

One entry per CDR3 protein results from TCRdb running MiXCR on the RT-PCR reads. The table lists roughly 500,000 distinct CDR3 sequences, roughly 25% of them singletons, with approximately 1.9% in the top ten. A few counts support this clonotype. The antigen is not known. The CDR3 is 16 amino acids. The V end was cut by 3 bases, the J end by 4 bases, with 19 bases between. The germline gives CDR1 MGHRA, CDR2 YSYEKL. The receptor was isolated from a man between 45 and 60 years old who received an inactivated influenza vaccine. The material was CD4+ T cells sorted from PBMCs, obtained roughly 5 days after vaccination. The V and J genes are TRBV4-1 and TRBJ2-7, with D possibly being TRBD1 (6 bases). CDR3 bases: TGCGCCAGCAGCCAGCCCTTAGGAGACAGGCGGTACGAGCAGTACTTC. Translating gives CASSQPLGDRRYEQYF.